The rows below give T cell receptor beta chains drawn from one sample of a study of vaccination and CD4 T cells after COVID-19. A single record per CDR3 protein comes from TCRdb applying MiXCR to the PCR reads. The sample carries about 17,000 distinct CDR3 sequences, around 31% recorded once. The antigens of these receptors remain unknown. Sequencing input: cultured CD4+ T cells from blood. The source is a human donor with COVID-19. Both conserved end residues are part of each CDR3. Fields, in order: J gene, V gene, clone size, CDR3 protein. Clone size is not always given. Where it is, it says once, few, many or a class for expanded clones.

J gene: TRBJ2-7; V gene: TRBV20-1; clone size: NA; CDR3 protein: CSARTAYYEQYF
J gene: TRBJ2-7; V gene: TRBV11-2; clone size: NA; CDR3 protein: CASSLETSGGTYEQYF
J gene: TRBJ1-1; V gene: TRBV20-1; clone size: few; CDR3 protein: CSALDRASTEAFF
J gene: TRBJ2-5; V gene: TRBV7-6; clone size: few; CDR3 protein: CASSLEGPTTQETQYF
J gene: TRBJ1-5; V gene: TRBV28; clone size: NA; CDR3 protein: CASSLPSGSQPQHF
J gene: TRBJ2-2; V gene: TRBV7-9; clone size: NA; CDR3 protein: CASRPDGGGNTGELFF
J gene: TRBJ2-5; V gene: TRBV19; clone size: NA; CDR3 protein: CASSIRLGRGDGEGETQYF
J gene: TRBJ2-7; V gene: TRBV6-1; clone size: NA; CDR3 protein: CASGPAGTGGVRYEQYF
J gene: TRBJ2-7; V gene: TRBV7-8; clone size: NA; CDR3 protein: CASSRRWDSYEQYF
J gene: TRBJ2-1; V gene: TRBV6-1; clone size: few; CDR3 protein: CASAPGSYNEQFF
J gene: TRBJ1-2; V gene: TRBV7-9; clone size: medium-sized; CDR3 protein: CASSLAGNQRTYGYTF
J gene: TRBJ2-7; V gene: TRBV7-2; clone size: NA; CDR3 protein: CASSLASSGGSSYEQYF
J gene: TRBJ2-7; V gene: TRBV20-1; clone size: NA; CDR3 protein: CSARDSGGLSYEQYF
J gene: TRBJ1-2; V gene: TRBV5-6; clone size: NA; CDR3 protein: CASSWEGQGINYGYTF
J gene: TRBJ2-2; V gene: TRBV19; clone size: few; CDR3 protein: CASSEIRDRDTGELFF
J gene: TRBJ1-1; V gene: TRBV5-4; clone size: once; CDR3 protein: CASSFLGAEAFF
J gene: TRBJ2-5; V gene: TRBV6-1; clone size: NA; CDR3 protein: CASSPRRAATGTQYF
J gene: TRBJ2-1; V gene: TRBV7-9; clone size: NA; CDR3 protein: CASSGRHPGLRNYNEQFF
J gene: TRBJ2-7; V gene: TRBV21-1; clone size: NA; CDR3 protein: CTSTQTVQRVYEQYF
J gene: TRBJ1-4; V gene: TRBV12-3/TRBV12-4; clone size: NA; CDR3 protein: CASSFRGNEKLFF
J gene: TRBJ1-2; V gene: TRBV7-2; clone size: NA; CDR3 protein: CASSLGQGVYGYTF
J gene: TRBJ2-7; V gene: TRBV11-3; clone size: few; CDR3 protein: CASSLGDRVGEQYF
J gene: TRBJ1-1; V gene: TRBV19; clone size: few; CDR3 protein: CASSIAGRRTEAFF
J gene: TRBJ2-3; V gene: TRBV5-1; clone size: NA; CDR3 protein: CASSFRYGTDTQYF
J gene: TRBJ1-6; V gene: TRBV11-2; clone size: NA; CDR3 protein: CASSLGRTGHSPLHF
J gene: TRBJ2-7; V gene: TRBV7-8; clone size: NA; CDR3 protein: CASSLALSSGAYYEQYF
J gene: TRBJ2-5; V gene: TRBV20-1; clone size: few; CDR3 protein: CSAPDRTGPRGTQYF
J gene: TRBJ1-6; V gene: TRBV11-2; clone size: NA; CDR3 protein: CASSLDLALASSPLHF
J gene: TRBJ1-5; V gene: TRBV28; clone size: NA; CDR3 protein: CAAGPSGGFQPQHF
J gene: TRBJ1-2; V gene: TRBV21-1; clone size: few; CDR3 protein: CASSKENAGARGYTF
J gene: TRBJ2-3; V gene: TRBV7-2; clone size: NA; CDR3 protein: CASSRVRFTDTQYF
J gene: TRBJ1-5; V gene: TRBV5-8; clone size: NA; CDR3 protein: CASSLEAGNQPQHF
J gene: TRBJ2-3; V gene: TRBV27; clone size: few; CDR3 protein: CASSTAGTQYF
J gene: TRBJ1-6; V gene: TRBV7-6; clone size: few; CDR3 protein: CASSLGQPGNNSPLHF
J gene: TRBJ1-1; V gene: TRBV6-1; clone size: NA; CDR3 protein: CASSADLNTEAFF
J gene: TRBJ1-5; V gene: TRBV6-1; clone size: few; CDR3 protein: CASTGTGVNQPQHF
J gene: TRBJ2-7; V gene: TRBV7-4; clone size: NA; CDR3 protein: CASSTHRLAGEQYF
J gene: TRBJ2-6; V gene: TRBV11-2; clone size: NA; CDR3 protein: CASSLVRANENPGANVLTF
J gene: TRBJ1-1; V gene: TRBV6-2/TRBV6-3; clone size: NA; CDR3 protein: CASSTNRDFEAFF
J gene: TRBJ2-2; V gene: TRBV10-3; clone size: NA; CDR3 protein: CAISTTSGGFSGELFF
J gene: TRBJ1-2; V gene: TRBV6-5; clone size: few; CDR3 protein: CASSYSSPRQGEGRGYGYTF
J gene: TRBJ2-1; V gene: TRBV28; clone size: few; CDR3 protein: CASSLASGGFYNEQFF
J gene: TRBJ2-1; V gene: TRBV12-3/TRBV12-4; clone size: NA; CDR3 protein: CASSLPPNEQFF